This TCR beta chain was identified during a study of blood T cell repertoires in COVID-19. Using immunoSEQ multiplex PCR, the repertoire was profiled, and TCRdb retains in-frame clones only, with some absent. The table records 120,000 or so clones, around 90% of them present only once. This clone was recorded many times. The junction had 6 bases not matched to a gene; V was cut back by 7 bases and J by 0 bases. In germline, CDR1 is ENHRY, CDR2 SYGVKD. The CDR3 is made up of 16 amino acids. The gene calls are TRBV10-3 and TRBJ2-6; the match to TRBD1 covers 7 bases. This sequence was found in a woman aged 60-70 years with COVID-19, enrolled during active disease. Sequenced sample: peripheral blood. This CDR3 reads CAIMLDRSSGANVLTF. CDR3 DNA sequence: TGTGCCATCATGCTGGACAGGAGCTCTGGGGCCAACGTCCTGACTTTC.